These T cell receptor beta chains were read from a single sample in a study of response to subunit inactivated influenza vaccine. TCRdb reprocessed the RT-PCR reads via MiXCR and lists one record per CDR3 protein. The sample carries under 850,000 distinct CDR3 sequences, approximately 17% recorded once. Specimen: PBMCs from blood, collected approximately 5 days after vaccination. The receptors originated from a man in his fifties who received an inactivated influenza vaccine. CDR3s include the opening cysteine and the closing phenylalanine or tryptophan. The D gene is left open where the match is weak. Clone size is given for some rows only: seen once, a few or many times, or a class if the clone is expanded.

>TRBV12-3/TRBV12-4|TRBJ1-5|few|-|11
CASGNTQPQHF
TGTGCCAGCGGTAATACCCAGCCCCAGCATTTT
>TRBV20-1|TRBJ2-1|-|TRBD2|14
CSAPTSGRDNEQFF
TGCAGTGCCCCGACTAGCGGGAGGGACAATGAGCAGTTCTTC
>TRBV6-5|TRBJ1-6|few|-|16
CASSYVPRRDDSPLHF
TGTGCCAGCAGTTACGTCCCTAGGAGGGATGATTCACCCCTCCACTTT
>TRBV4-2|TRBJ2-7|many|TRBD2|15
CASSQERGGSYEQYF
TGTGCCAGCAGCCAAGAGCGGGGGGGCTCCTACGAGCAGTACTTC
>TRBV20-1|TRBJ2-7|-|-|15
CSARDVRGLLPEQYF
TGCAGTGCTAGGGACGTCCGGGGACTGCTCCCCGAGCAGTACTTC
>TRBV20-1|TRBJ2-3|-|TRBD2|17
CSARASGSRGSPDTQYF
TGCAGTGCTAGAGCCAGCGGGAGTAGAGGGTCGCCAGATACGCAGTATTTT
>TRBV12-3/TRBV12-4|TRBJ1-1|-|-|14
CASSSGHQNTEAFF
TGTGCCAGCAGTTCCGGACACCAAAACACTGAAGCTTTCTTT
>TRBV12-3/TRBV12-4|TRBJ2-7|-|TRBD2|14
CASRSSGSFDEQYF
TGTGCCAGCAGAAGTAGCGGGAGTTTCGACGAGCAGTACTTC
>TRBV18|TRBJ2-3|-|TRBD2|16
CASSPRREAPTDTQYF
TGTGCCAGCTCACCCCGGCGGGAGGCCCCCACAGATACGCAGTATTTT
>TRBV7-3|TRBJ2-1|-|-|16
CASSSGTGNARNEQFF
TGTGCCAGCAGCTCCGGGACGGGAAACGCGAGAAATGAGCAGTTCTTC
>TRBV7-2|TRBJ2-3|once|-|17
CASSLAGGGTVTDTQYF
TGTGCCAGCAGCTTAGCTGGGGGAGGGACAGTGACAGATACGCAGTATTTT
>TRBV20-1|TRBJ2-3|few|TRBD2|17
CSARGGLAGGRTDTQYF
TGCAGTGCTAGGGGAGGACTAGCGGGGGGGCGCACAGATACGCAGTATTTT
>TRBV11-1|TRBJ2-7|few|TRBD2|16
CASSKTGTSGSYEQYF
TGTGCCAGCAGCAAAACCGGGACTAGCGGGAGCTACGAGCAGTACTTC
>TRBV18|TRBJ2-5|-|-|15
CASSPPTAAGETQYF
TGTGCCAGCTCACCGCCGACTGCCGCGGGAGAGACCCAGTACTTC
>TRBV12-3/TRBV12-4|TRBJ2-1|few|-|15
CASSLRDLSYNEQFF
TGTGCCAGCAGCCTTAGGGACCTCTCCTACAATGAGCAGTTCTTC
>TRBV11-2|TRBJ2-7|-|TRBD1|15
CASSLYLGQGYEQYF
TGTGCCAGCAGCCTATACCTTGGACAGGGCTACGAGCAGTACTTC
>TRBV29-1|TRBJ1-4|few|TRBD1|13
CSVQGLTNEKLFF
TGCAGCGTACAGGGGCTTACTAATGAAAAACTGTTTTTT
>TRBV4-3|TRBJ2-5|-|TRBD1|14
CASSHAGQGETQYF
TGCGCCAGCAGCCACGCCGGACAGGGGGAGACCCAGTACTTC
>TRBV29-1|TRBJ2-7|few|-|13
CSVEDSPTYEQYF
TGCAGCGTTGAGGACAGCCCTACCTACGAGCAGTACTTC
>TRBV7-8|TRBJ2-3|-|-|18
CASSLARAGAQGTDTQYF
TGTGCCAGCAGCTTAGCGCGCGCAGGGGCTCAAGGCACAGATACGCAGTATTTT
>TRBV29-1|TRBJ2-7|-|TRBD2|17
CSVQGTSGRPFAYEQYF
TGCAGCGTCCAAGGGACTAGCGGGAGGCCCTTTGCGTACGAGCAGTACTTC
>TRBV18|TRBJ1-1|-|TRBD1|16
CASSPIMGQGATEAFF
TGTGCCAGCTCACCAATTATGGGACAGGGGGCCACTGAAGCTTTCTTT
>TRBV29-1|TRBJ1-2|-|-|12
CSVGAGAYGYTF
TGCAGCGTTGGGGCAGGGGCCTATGGCTACACCTTC
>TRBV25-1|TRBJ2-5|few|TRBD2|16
CASSELGRGGRETQYF
TGTGCCAGCAGTGAATTAGGGCGGGGGGGCCGCGAGACCCAGTACTTC
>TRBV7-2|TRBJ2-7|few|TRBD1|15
CASSGTGGWEYEQYF
TGTGCCAGCAGCGGAACAGGGGGCTGGGAATACGAGCAGTACTTC
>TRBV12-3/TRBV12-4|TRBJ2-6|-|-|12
CASTPGANVLTF
TGTGCCAGCACGCCGGGGGCCAACGTCCTGACTTTC
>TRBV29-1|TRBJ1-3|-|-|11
CSVVRGKTISF
TGCAGCGTTGTCCGGGGGAAGACCATATCTTTT
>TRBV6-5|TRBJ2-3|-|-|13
CASSYPGGDTQYF
TGTGCCAGCTCTTACCCTGGGGGGGATACGCAGTATTTT
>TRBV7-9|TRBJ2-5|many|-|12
CASSKMEGTQYF
TGTGCCAGCAGCAAGATGGAGGGGACCCAGTACTTC
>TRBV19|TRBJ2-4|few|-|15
CASSPQGLAKNIQYF
TGTGCCAGTAGTCCTCAGGGGCTAGCCAAAAACATTCAGTACTTC
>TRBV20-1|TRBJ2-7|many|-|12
CSASAGRVEQYF
TGCAGTGCTAGTGCGGGACGGGTCGAGCAGTACTTC